This T cell receptor (beta chain) was recorded in a study of regulatory T cells in long-lasting Graves disease. Time point noted: newly diagnosed GD, antithyroid drugs for less than 3 months. Following extraction of RNA from PBMCs, that RNA was used to make the TCR library. Details on this clonotype: Its antigen is unknown.

The germline V and J ends were trimmed by 6 bases and 5 bases, with 20 bases remaining between them. The CDR3 sequence is 16 residues long. CDR1 is MNHEY and CDR2 is SVGEGT in the germline V gene. The study, taken as a whole, reports: Shared public clonotypes totalled approximately 3,000 in persistent patients, compared with about 970 in new patients.

iRepertoire HTBI primers and Arm-PCR of CDR3 regions built TCR beta libraries. Each CDR3 protein gets one entry after TCRdb re-called the multiplex PCR reads with MiXCR. The data show 360,000 or so distinct CDR3 sequences, over 9.5% seen once. The same data also contributed to another study, on T cells in Graves' hyperthyroidism and ophthalmopathy.

Source: peripheral blood mononuclear cells (PBMCs), taken at new diagnosis, from a patient treated with antithyroid drugs. This clonotype was obtained from a woman under 30 with Graves disease. The chain links TRBV6-2 or TRBV6-3 to TRBJ2-1; D perhaps matches TRBD2 (6 bases). The CDR3 loop is CASSRREQGRNNEQFF. As DNA, the CDR3 is TGTGCCAGCAGCCGCCGGGAGCAGGGTCGGAACAATGAGCAGTTCTTC.